The source of this TCR beta chain is a study of Ad26.COV2.S vaccination and SARS-CoV-2 variants. CDR3 length equals 15 residues. The J segment lost 2 bases and the V segment lost 6 bases, leaving 9 bases of the junction unmatched. Germline assignment: CDR1 SEHNR and CDR2 FQNEAQ (reference sequence). Described treatment: around 19 received Ad26.COV2.S at low or high dose, single or two shots; 5 received placebo; per-sample allocation not given. Samples came from day 63 after the first vaccine or placebo injection. Assay: immunoSEQ multiplex PCR; the TCRdb copy retains only in-frame clones and omits some. The sample holds 300,000 to 400,000 clones; 70% to 90% are singletons and the top ten take about 3.3%.

The sample in question was peripheral blood, obtained in a trial of Ad26.COV2.S vaccine versus placebo. The chain has TRBV7-9 and TRBJ1-1; 7 bases map to TRBD1. This sequence was found in a person aged 18-65 years who received the Ad26.COV2.S COVID-19 vaccine or a placebo. The CDR3 loop reads CASRTGAQLNTEAFF. The CDR3 DNA reads as TGTGCCAGCAGAACAGGGGCCCAGTTAAACACTGAAGCTTTCTTT.